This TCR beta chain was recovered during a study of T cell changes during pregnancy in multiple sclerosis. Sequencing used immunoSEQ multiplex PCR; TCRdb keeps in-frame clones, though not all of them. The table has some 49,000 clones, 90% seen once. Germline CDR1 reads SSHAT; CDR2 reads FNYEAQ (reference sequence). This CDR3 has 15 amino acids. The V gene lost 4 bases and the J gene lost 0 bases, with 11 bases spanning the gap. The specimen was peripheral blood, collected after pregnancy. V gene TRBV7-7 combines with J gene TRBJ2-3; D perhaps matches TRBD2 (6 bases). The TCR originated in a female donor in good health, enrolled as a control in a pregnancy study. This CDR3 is CASSSSGSSTDTQYF. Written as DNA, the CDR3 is TGTGCCAGCAGCTCGAGCGGGTCTAGCACAGATACGCAGTATTTT.